The present T cell receptor (beta chain) was sequenced within a study of blood T cell repertoires in COVID-19. Study as a whole: Italy, Spain and the United States were the sources of the convalescent and acute COVID-19 samples.

Original data processing: It was from reference gene primer amplification that nucleated cell counts were estimated. Measured with immunoSEQ multiplex PCR; TCRdb has only the in-frame clones, and not every one. D and trimming were read from the DNA, whereas the V and J calls and clone size are those reported in that table. The sample carries approximately 240,000 clones, about 86% recorded once. This CDR3 is 15 amino acids long. Trimming cost V 2 bases and J 4 bases; bases outside gene matches: 8. Germline CDR1 and CDR2: SGDLS and YYNGEE. V usage is TRBV9 and J usage is TRBJ1-2; 7 bases are shared with TRBD1. The sequence derives from a woman aged 40 to 55 with acute COVID-19. The material sequenced was PBMCs or T cells enriched from blood (not recorded which). Here the CDR3 reads CASSVRPGQLYGYTF. CDR3 sequence (DNA): TGTGCCAGCAGCGTCAGACCGGGACAGCTCTATGGCTACACCTTC.